The clone carrying this T cell receptor beta chain was seen only a few times. What it binds is not known. This specimen includes other DNA sequences encoding the same CDR3. The authors reverse transcribed all of the isolated RNA, so sequencing captured expressed TCRB transcripts. TCRdb keeps only in-frame clones here, not all; method: immunoSEQ multiplex PCR. The sample shows 900,000 or so clones, 15% to 20% of them seen only once. The sample belongs to a study of beta chain features in type 1 diabetes. In the study overall: Patient and healthy donor groups were alike in age, gender and cell yields. Over all samples combined, over 85,000,000 sorted cells were examined. Regarding the study as a whole: Fewer insertions but more deletions were seen at VDJ junctions in type 1 diabetes patients.

V was clipped by 6 bases and J by 4 bases, with 7 bases between them. Per germline, CDR1 LNHDA and CDR2 SQIVND (reference sequence). The CDR3 contains 12 residues. Via the markers CD45RO/CCR7/CD25/CD127/CD95/CD27, stem cell-like memory, regulatory, central memory and naive CD4+ cells were sorted. The receptor was isolated from a woman aged 18 to 35 in good health. The sequencing sample was made of naive CD4+ T cells from blood. The chain combines TRBV19 with TRBJ1-5; tentative D call: TRBD1 (6 bases). CDR3 in DNA: TGTGCCAGTAGACAGGGAAATCAGCCCCAGCATTTT. This translates into CASRQGNQPQHF. Complete variable domain (other parts from reference TRBV19 and TRBJ1-5): DGGITQSPKYLFRKEGQNVTLSCEQNLNHDAMYWYRQDPGQGLRLIYYSQIVNDFQKGDIAEGYSVSREKKESFPLTVTSAQKNPTAFYLCASRQGNQPQHFGDGTRLSIL.